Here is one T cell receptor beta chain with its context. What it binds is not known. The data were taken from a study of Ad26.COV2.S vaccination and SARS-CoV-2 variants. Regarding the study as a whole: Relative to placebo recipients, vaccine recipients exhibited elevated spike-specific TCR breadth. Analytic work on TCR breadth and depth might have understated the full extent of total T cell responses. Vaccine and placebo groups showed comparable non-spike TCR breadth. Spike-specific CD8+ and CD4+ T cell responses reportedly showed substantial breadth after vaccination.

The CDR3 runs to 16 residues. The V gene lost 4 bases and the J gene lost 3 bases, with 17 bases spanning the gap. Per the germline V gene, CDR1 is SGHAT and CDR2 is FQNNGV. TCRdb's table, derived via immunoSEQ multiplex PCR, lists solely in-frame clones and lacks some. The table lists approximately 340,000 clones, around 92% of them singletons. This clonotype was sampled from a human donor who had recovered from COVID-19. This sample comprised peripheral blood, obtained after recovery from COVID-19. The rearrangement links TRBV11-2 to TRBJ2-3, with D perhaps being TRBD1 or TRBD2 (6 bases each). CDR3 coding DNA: TGTGCCAGCAGCTCTGGGGGGCCGGGAAGGACAGATACGCAGTATTTT. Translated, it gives CASSSGGPGRTDTQYF.